Each of the 27 T cell receptor beta chains below was sequenced from the same sample in a study of T cell responses to AZD1222 COVID-19 vaccine (dated by TCRdb to about 2021). Reading the label with the study, this specimen's time point is: baseline before first vaccination. The library was prepared using the immunoSEQ multiplex PCR assay. The source is immuneACCESS, and TCRdb retained only in-frame sequences with V and J called. Part of the clones is not carried over; for the studies checked, unresolved V genes explain less than half of this, and the remainder is unexplained. The sample table contains roughly 200,000 clones; only one count was recorded for approximately 92% of them. The ten biggest clones cover about 1.2% of the sample. The source material was peripheral blood, sampled on day 0 of AZD1222 vaccination. The receptors shown here come from an adult in good health.

The chain combines TRBV18 with TRBJ1-2; TRBD1 matches at 11 bases. Per the germline V gene, CDR1 is KGHSH and CDR2 is LQKENI. J was trimmed by 1 base and V by 3 bases; bases with no gene match: 4. CDR3 length equals 16 residues. The CDR3: CASSPPGTGGNYGYTF. The DNA for the CDR3 is TGTGCCAGCTCACCGCCGGGGACAGGGGGTAACTATGGCTACACCTTC.

V usage is TRBV7-9 and J usage is TRBJ1-5, with 8 bases identical to TRBD1. Trimming cost V 5 bases and J 6 bases; bases outside gene matches: 9. The CDR3 consists of 15 residues. Germline V gives CDR1 SEHNR, CDR2 FQNEAQ (reference sequence). In DNA form, the CDR3 reads TGTGCCAGCAGCAACTTGGACAGGGAAAGTCAGCCCCAGCATTTT. Its translation is CASSNLDRESQPQHF.

V is TRBV2 and J is TRBJ2-5; tentative D call: TRBD2 (5 bases). Trimming removed 0 bases at V and 4 bases at J, with 12 bases between. Per the germline V gene, CDR1 is SNHLY and CDR2 is FYNNEI. CDR3 size: 15 residues. CDR3 DNA: TGTGCCAGCAGTGAAGCGCGGGTTGTGCGAGAGACCCAGTACTTC. It yields the protein CASSEARVVRETQYF.

V usage is TRBV10-1 and J usage is TRBJ1-4; 7 nucleotides align to TRBD1. With 2 bases clipped from V and 3 bases from J, the junction kept 6 bases outside the gene matches. Germline V lookup: CDR1 WNHNN, CDR2 SYGVQD (reference sequence). CDR3 size: 16 residues. CDR3 amino acids: CASSEDRVWSNEKLFF. Here the CDR3 DNA reads TGCGCCAGCAGTGAGGACAGGGTTTGGTCTAATGAAAAACTGTTTTTT.

The rearrangement links TRBV28 to TRBJ1-6; D uncertain. Germline loops: CDR1 MDHEN, CDR2 SYDVKM. V was cut by 3 bases and J by 0 bases, with 3 bases left in between. The CDR3 is made up of 14 amino acids. Here the CDR3 reads CASSLGSYNSPLHF. DNA of the CDR3: TGTGCCAGCAGTTTGGGCTCCTATAATTCACCCCTCCACTTT.

The rearrangement uses TRBV6-1 and TRBJ2-2; the D is unclear. Germline CDR1 reads MNHNS; CDR2 reads SASEGT. The CDR3 is 15 amino acids. With 2 bases removed from V and 1 base from J, the gap between germline ends came to 8 bases. CDR3 loop: CASSEYMWNTGELFF. The CDR3 DNA sequence: TGTGCCAGCAGTGAATATATGTGGAACACCGGGGAGCTGTTTTTT.

The chain couples TRBV25-1 to TRBJ2-2, with TRBD2 as a possible D gene (6 bases). V was clipped by 4 bases and J by 2 bases, with 8 bases between them. The CDR3 is made up of 14 amino acids. Germline CDR1 is MGHDK and CDR2 is SYGVNS. The DNA of the CDR3 is TGTGCCAGCAGTGGACTAGTTAACACCGGGGAGCTGTTTTTT. Protein sequence: CASSGLVNTGELFF.

The chain combines TRBV6-5 with TRBJ1-2; 8 nucleotides agree with TRBD1. Germline loops: CDR1 MNHEY, CDR2 SVGAGI. There are 15 residues in the CDR3. V was clipped by 6 bases and J by 3 bases; unmatched bases: 9. The CDR3 region has the DNA TGTGCCAGCAGCTACCCAGGGGGCGAGGACTATGGCTACACCTTC. This gives the protein CASSYPGGEDYGYTF.

This clone was observed once. The chain uses TRBV19 and TRBJ1-6; D unresolved. The length of the CDR3 is 14 residues. Germline CDR1 and CDR2: LNHDA and SQIVND (reference sequence). The V gene lost 10 bases and the J gene lost 0 bases, with 10 bases spanning the gap. Here the CDR3 reads CATAKSSYNSPLHF. CDR3 in DNA: TGTGCCACGGCCAAAAGCTCCTATAATTCACCCCTCCACTTT.

The chain employs TRBV27 and TRBJ1-1; 8 bases are shared with TRBD1. Germline V gene sequence: CDR1 MNHEY, CDR2 SMNVEV (reference sequence). Trimming removed 6 bases from V and 4 bases from J; junction bases left unmatched: 10. The CDR3 runs to 15 residues. Written as DNA, the CDR3 is TGTGCCAGCAGCCAAGCCTGGACAGGGCCCACTGAAGCTTTCTTT. Protein: CASSQAWTGPTEAFF.

The CDR3 loop reads CASSQDHRVNQPQHF. In nucleotides, the CDR3 is TGTGCCAGCAGCCAAGATCACAGGGTTAATCAGCCCCAGCATTTT. The chain is built from TRBV3-1 (or the pseudogene TRBV3-2) and TRBJ1-5; weak D call: TRBD1 (6 bases). CDR1 is LGHDT, CDR2 YNNKEL, per germline (reference sequence). V was trimmed by 0 bases and J by 4 bases, leaving 10 bases between them. This CDR3 has 15 residues.

V and J are TRBV29-1 and TRBJ1-1; TRBD1 matches 9 bases. The germline V gene has CDR1 SQVTM and CDR2 ANQGSEA. The junction had 5 bases not matched to a gene; V was cut back by 3 bases and J by 0 bases. The CDR3 extends over 15 amino acids. DNA for the CDR3: TGCAGCGTTGATAGGGGACAGGGAATGAACACTGAAGCTTTCTTT. Amino acids: CSVDRGQGMNTEAFF.

The CDR3 nucleotides read TGTGCCTGGAGTGGAACGCGGGGGGGGCAAGAGACCCAGTACTTC. Translating it yields CAWSGTRGGQETQYF. The V gene is TRBV30, the J gene TRBJ2-5; 9 bases are a match to TRBD2. The CDR3 covers 15 residues. Trimming took 1 base from V and 2 from J; bases not matched to a gene: 5. CDR1 and CDR2 (germline): GTSNPN, SVGIG (reference sequence). Variable domain in full (rest from reference TRBV30 and TRBJ2-5): SQTIHQWPATLVQPVGSPLSLECTVEGTSNPNLYWYRQAAGRGLQLLFYSVGIGQISSEVPQNLSASRPQDRQFILSSKKLLLSDSGFYLCAWSGTRGGQETQYFGPGTRLLVL.

CDR3 DNA sequence: TGTGCCAGCAGTGAACAAGTCCCGAGAGAGTCACCCCTCCACTTT. This translates into CASSEQVPRESPLHF. V and J are TRBV6-1 and TRBJ1-6; D unclear. This CDR3 comprises 15 residues. Germline CDR1 and CDR2: MNHNS and SASEGT. V lost 2 bases and J 10 bases, leaving 15 bases between the germline ends.

This clone was seen just once. The chain employs TRBV7-9 and TRBJ1-4; D is uncertain. Germline values: CDR1 SEHNR, CDR2 FQNEAQ (reference sequence). This CDR3 has 16 residues. Trimming stripped 4 bases from V and 0 bases from J, with 12 bases between. CDR3 nucleotides: TGTGCCAGCAGCTCCTGGACGCCGGCAACTAATGAAAAACTGTTTTTT. It translates to CASSSWTPATNEKLFF.

The chain has TRBV28 and TRBJ2-5; D may match TRBD1 or TRBD2 (5 bases each). The V end lost 5 bases, the J end lost 0 bases, and 16 bases lay between the germline ends. Per germline, CDR1 MDHEN and CDR2 SYDVKM. The CDR3 extends over 16 amino acids. This chain's CDR3 is CASSPPGDGNQETQYF. Here the CDR3 DNA reads TGTGCCAGCAGTCCCCCTGGGGACGGGAACCAAGAGACCCAGTACTTC.

The chain links TRBV6-1 to TRBJ1-2; D is ambiguous. The CDR3 runs to 16 residues. CDR1 and CDR2 (germline): MNHNS, SASEGT. V lost 0 bases and J 7 bases, leaving 18 bases between the germline ends. Written as DNA, the CDR3 is TGTGCCAGCAGTGAAGCGCTGCCTTCCTATATAGCTGGCTACACCTTC. Protein sequence: CASSEALPSYIAGYTF.

The genes are TRBV7-3 and TRBJ2-2; TRBD2 aligns across 12 bases. Looked up from germline, CDR1 is SGHTA and CDR2 is FQGTGA. The CDR3 is made up of 18 amino acids. Losses at the gene ends were 2 bases for V and 0 bases for J; bases not matched to a gene: 4. The CDR3 coding sequence is TGTGCCAGCAGCTTACTCCCTAGCGGGGGGGCGAACACCGGGGAGCTGTTTTTT. Protein: CASSLLPSGGANTGELFF.

The V and J genes are TRBV7-7 and TRBJ2-7; 10 bases are a match to TRBD1. Germline V gives CDR1 SSHAT, CDR2 FNYEAQ (reference sequence). The V segment lost 5 bases and the J segment 2 bases; nucleotides outside the gene matches: 3. The CDR3 covers 14 residues. CDR3 amino acids: CASSRTGGAYEQYF. The CDR3 nucleotides are TGTGCCAGCAGCCGGACAGGGGGAGCCTACGAGCAGTACTTC.

The rearrangement uses TRBV18 and TRBJ1-5; D is ambiguous. The CDR3 spans 12 residues. Trimming left V 2 bases short and J 5 bases short, with 4 bases between. CDR1 is KGHSH and CDR2 is LQKENI in the germline V gene. CDR3 residues: CASSPDDQPQHF. CDR3 bases: TGTGCCAGCTCACCAGATGATCAGCCCCAGCATTTT.

V and J are TRBV27 and TRBJ2-7, with 7 positions matching TRBD2. CDR1 is MNHEY and CDR2 is SMNVEV in the germline V gene (reference sequence). Trimming removed 3 bases from V and 0 bases from J; junction bases left unmatched: 17. This CDR3 has 19 amino acids. The CDR3: CASSFSPPVGGDPSYEQYF. The CDR3 DNA reads TGTGCCAGCAGTTTTTCACCCCCGGTGGGGGGGGATCCCTCCTACGAGCAGTACTTC.

The V and J genes are TRBV2 and TRBJ2-5, with 9 bases that match TRBD2. The V and J ends lost 7 bases and 5 bases, in that order; junction bases with no gene match: 20. Germline CDR1 is SNHLY and CDR2 is FYNNEI. The CDR3 runs 18 residues. The CDR3 region has the DNA TGTGCCAGCAAGGGAATTAGCGGGGGCCGAAAACCAGGCGAGACCCAGTACTTC. This translates into CASKGISGGRKPGETQYF.

This clone was recorded only once. The rearrangement uses TRBV5-1 and TRBJ2-5, with D possibly matching TRBD1 (5 bases). Germline values: CDR1 SGHRS, CDR2 YFSETQ. The CDR3 runs to 13 residues. V lost 1 base and J lost 2, with 6 bases in between. CDR3 residues: CASSLPGQETQYF. Here the CDR3 DNA reads TGCGCCAGCAGCTTGCCAGGGCAAGAGACCCAGTACTTC. The variable domain in full, completed from reference TRBV5-1 and TRBJ2-5, reads KAGVTQTPRYLIKTRGQQVTLSCSPISGHRSVSWYQQTPGQGLQFLFEYFSETQRNKGNFPGRFSGRQFSNSRSEMNVSTLELGDSALYLCASSLPGQETQYFGPGTRLLVL.

The chain uses TRBV10-3 and TRBJ1-3; D perhaps matches TRBD1 (5 bases). V lost 6 bases to trimming and J lost 0 bases, with 12 bases between them. This CDR3 spans 15 amino acids. CDR1 and CDR2 from the germline V gene are ENHRY and SYGVKD. CDR3 amino acids: CAIRWGSSSGNTIYF. The CDR3 coding sequence is TGTGCCATCAGGTGGGGGTCCAGCTCTGGAAACACCATATATTTT.

The chain joins TRBV6-5 to TRBJ2-7; 9 bases agree with TRBD1. The V and J ends lost 4 bases and 7 bases, in that order; junction bases with no gene match: 14. This CDR3 has 16 residues. Germline lookup yields CDR1 MNHEY and CDR2 SVGAGI. CDR3 amino acids: CASSLDSTGGSWEQYF. The CDR3 DNA reads as TGTGCCAGCAGTTTAGATTCGACAGGGGGAAGTTGGGAGCAGTACTTC.

CDR3: CASSLRQGSSPLHF. CDR3 DNA sequence: TGTGCCAGCAGTCTCCGACAGGGCAGTTCACCCCTCCACTTT. This chain joins TRBV27 and TRBJ1-6; 7 nucleotides line up with TRBD1. The germline CDR1 and CDR2 sequences are MNHEY and SMNVEV (reference sequence). The CDR3 length is 14 residues. V was clipped by 5 bases and J by 9 bases; unmatched bases: 7.

This chain links TRBV30 with TRBJ1-2, with D uncertain. Trimming took off 0 bases at V and 5 bases at J, with 19 bases between the two ends. CDR1 is GTSNPN, CDR2 SVGIG, per germline (reference sequence). CDR3 length: 16 residues. The CDR3 region has the DNA TGTGCCTGGAGTGTTTCCTCGGTCGGCGCCCTGTATGGCTACACCTTC. Its translation is CAWSVSSVGALYGYTF. Full variable domain (outside the CDR3, taken from reference TRBV30 and TRBJ1-2): SQTIHQWPATLVQPVGSPLSLECTVEGTSNPNLYWYRQAAGRGLQLLFYSVGIGQISSEVPQNLSASRPQDRQFILSSKKLLLSDSGFYLCAWSVSSVGALYGYTFGSGTRLTVV.